These 6 T cell receptor beta chains were sequenced from one sample in a study of PD-1 blockade in classical Hodgkin lymphoma. Some clones are missing from TCRdb's copy, which holds only in-frame ones; the method was immunoSEQ multiplex PCR. In the table there are roughly 55,000 clones, over 75% of which are singletons. Relapse after autologous stem cell transplantation occurred in every patient, and brentuximab vedotin exposure varied. This specimen was peripheral blood mononuclear cells (PBMCs), taken at baseline. The receptors were sampled from a human donor with classical Hodgkin lymphoma.

The chain employs TRBV27 and TRBJ1-1, with a weak D call TRBD1 (6 bases). V gave up 6 bases and J gave up 0 bases, with 14 bases separating them. Germline CDR1 is MNHEY and CDR2 is SMNVEV (reference sequence). CDR3 length: 15 amino acids. CDR3 protein: CASSPGQLMNTEAFF. In DNA, the CDR3 is TGTGCCAGCAGCCCTGGACAGTTGATGAACACTGAAGCTTTCTTT.

V usage is TRBV6-1 and J usage is TRBJ1-1; D is perhaps TRBD1 (5 bases). The V end was cut by 2 bases, the J end by 3 bases, with 22 bases between. CDR1 and CDR2 (germline): MNHNS, SASEGT. The CDR3 spans 18 residues. Here the CDR3 reads CASSENAWQGGPYTEAFF. The CDR3 DNA follows: TGTGCCAGCAGTGAAAATGCTTGGCAGGGTGGGCCCTACACTGAAGCTTTCTTT.

The V call is TRBV6-5, the J call TRBJ2-7; 11 nucleotides agree with TRBD1. The germline CDR1 and CDR2 sequences are MNHEY and SVGAGI. The CDR3 is 12 residues long. CDR3 residues: CASSSGTGGISV. The DNA of the CDR3 is TGTGCCAGCAGTTCCGGGACAGGGGGAATAAGCGTC.

V is TRBV30 and J is TRBJ1-1, with D perhaps TRBD1 (5 bases). This CDR3 has 12 amino acids. V lost 8 bases and J lost 3, with 13 bases in between. CDR1 GTSNPN and CDR2 SVGIG come from the germline V gene (reference sequence). The CDR3 coding sequence is TGTGCCGGGGGGAGTAAATACACTGAAGCTTTCTTT. Protein sequence: CAGGSKYTEAFF.

The chain uses TRBV14 and TRBJ1-2; TRBD1 matches at 8 bases. The ends lost 4 bases at V and 4 bases at J; junction bases unmatched: 2. There are 13 residues in the CDR3. The germline V gene has CDR1 SGHDN and CDR2 FVKESK. CDR3 DNA: TGTGCCAGCAGCCCGGACAGGGCCTATGGCTACACCTTC. Translated: CASSPDRAYGYTF. Looking up the rest from reference TRBV14 and TRBJ1-2 gives the full variable domain: EAGVTQFPSHSVIEKGQTVTLRCDPISGHDNLYWYRRVMGKEIKFLLHFVKESKQDESGMPNNRFLAERTGGTYSTLKVQPAELEDSGVYFCASSPDRAYGYTFGSGTRLTVV.

The chain links TRBV5-1 to TRBJ2-5; tentatively, D is TRBD2 (5 bases). CDR1 and CDR2 (germline): SGHRS, YFSETQ. The CDR3 extends over 13 amino acids. V was trimmed by 2 bases and J by 1 base, leaving 6 bases between them. Here the CDR3 DNA reads TGCGCCAGCAGCTTCGGGGTCCAAGAGACCCAGTACTTC. Its protein is CASSFGVQETQYF.